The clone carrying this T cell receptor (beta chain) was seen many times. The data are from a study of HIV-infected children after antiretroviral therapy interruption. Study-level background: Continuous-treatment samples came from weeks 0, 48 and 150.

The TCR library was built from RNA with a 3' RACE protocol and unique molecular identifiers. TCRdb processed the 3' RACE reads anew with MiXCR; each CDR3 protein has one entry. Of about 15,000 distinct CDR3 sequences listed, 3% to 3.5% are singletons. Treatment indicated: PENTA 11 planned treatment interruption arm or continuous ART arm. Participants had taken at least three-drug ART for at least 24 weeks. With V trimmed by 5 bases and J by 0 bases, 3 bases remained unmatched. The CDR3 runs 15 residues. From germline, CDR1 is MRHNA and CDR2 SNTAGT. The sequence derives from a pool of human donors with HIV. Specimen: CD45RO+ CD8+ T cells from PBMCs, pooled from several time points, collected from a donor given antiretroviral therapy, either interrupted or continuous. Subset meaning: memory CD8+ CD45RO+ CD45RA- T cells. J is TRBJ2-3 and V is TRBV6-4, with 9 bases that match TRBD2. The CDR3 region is CASSPGTSSTDTQYF. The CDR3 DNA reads TGTGCCAGCAGTCCCGGGACTAGCAGCACAGATACGCAGTATTTT.